Included here is one T cell receptor beta chain sequence, with context. Original processing methods: How many nucleated cells were present was estimated from reference gene primer amplification. Clones were sequenced by immunoSEQ multiplex PCR, and TCRdb holds only the in-frame ones, with some missing. That table gives V, J and clone size, and the DNA gave D and trimming. The sample records around 210,000 clones, roughly 90% being singletons. Participants had their cohort set by participant-reported clinical history. Recovery among Cohort 3 donors was established by two negative PCRs, clearance, or symptom resolution. There are 14 residues in the CDR3. V was shortened by 2 bases and J by 5 bases, with 7 bases between the two germline ends. Germline CDR1 reads MNHEY; CDR2 reads SMNVEV (reference sequence). The data are from a study of blood T cell repertoires in COVID-19. Looking at the study overall: The United States, Italy and Spain supplied acute and convalescent COVID-19 samples.

The source material was PBMCs or T cells enriched from blood (not recorded which). The source of this sequence is a woman between 18 and 29 years old who had recovered from COVID-19. The genes are TRBV27 and TRBJ1-6; the D is unclear. CDR3 bases: TGTGCCAGCAGTTTAGGGAGGAATAATTCACCCCTCCACTTT. It encodes CASSLGRNNSPLHF.